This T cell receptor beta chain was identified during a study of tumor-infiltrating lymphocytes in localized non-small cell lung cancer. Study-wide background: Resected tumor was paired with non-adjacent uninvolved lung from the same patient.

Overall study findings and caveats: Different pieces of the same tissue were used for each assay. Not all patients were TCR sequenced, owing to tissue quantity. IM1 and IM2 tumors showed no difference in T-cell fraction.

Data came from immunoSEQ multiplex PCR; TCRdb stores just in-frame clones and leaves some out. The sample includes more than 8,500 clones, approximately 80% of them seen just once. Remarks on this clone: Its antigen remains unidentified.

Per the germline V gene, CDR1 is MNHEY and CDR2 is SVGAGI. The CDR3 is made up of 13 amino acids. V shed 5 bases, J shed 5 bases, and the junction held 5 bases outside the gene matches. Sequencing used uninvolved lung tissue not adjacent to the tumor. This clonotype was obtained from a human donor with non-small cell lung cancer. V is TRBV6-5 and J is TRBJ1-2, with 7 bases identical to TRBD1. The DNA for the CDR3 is TGTGCCAGCAGTGAATCACAGGGGTATGGCTACACCTTC. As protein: CASSESQGYGYTF.